This T cell receptor beta chain was obtained from a study of CD8 T cells in ankylosing spondylitis. This clonotype was seen at least ten times. TCRdb analysed the 5' RACE reads with MiXCR anew, one entry per CDR3 protein. The sample has roughly 100,000 distinct CDR3 sequences; roughly 8.3% are singletons. The V end lost 6 bases, the J end lost 2 bases, and 17 bases lay between the germline ends. CDR3 length equals 16 residues. The sequence derives from a male donor with ankylosing spondylitis or in good health (not recorded which). This sequence joins TRBV12-3 or TRBV12-4 and TRBJ1-3; no clear D gene. The sequenced material came from blood, either unsorted or a sorted T cell fraction (not recorded which). The CDR3 bases are TGTGCCAGCAGCTGGATGGAGGAGGGTGCTGGAAACACCATATATTTT. Translating gives CASSWMEEGAGNTIYF.